This T cell receptor (beta chain) stems from a study of blood T cell repertoires in COVID-19. Overall study: The analysed material was cDNA or gDNA that came from T cells, B-cell-depleted T cells, or PBMCs.

This clone was seen a single time. Original data processing: Nucleated cell counts were estimated from reference gene primer amplification. Libraries were prepared by immunoSEQ multiplex PCR; TCRdb keeps only in-frame clonotypes and omits some of them. That table is the source of V, J and clone size, and D and trimming were worked out from the DNA. The sample has 60,000 to 75,000 clones, about 89% seen once; the top ten hold over 10%. Trimming removed 5 bases from V and 0 bases from J, with 4 bases in between. Germline CDR1 is LNHDA and CDR2 is SQIVND (reference sequence). The CDR3 has 13 amino acids.

This chain connects TRBV19 to TRBJ1-4; unclear D gene. The receptor was derived from a woman aged 55-69 years with acute or convalescent COVID-19. The sample taken for sequencing was peripheral blood. CDR3 sequence (DNA): TGTGCCAGTAGTCTCGCAACTAATGAAAAACTGTTTTTT. This sequence encodes CASSLATNEKLFF.